Presented here are 16 T cell receptor beta chains from one specimen sequenced in a study of blood T cells in healthy people across ages. Using a J-beta primer mix together with a sample-barcoded 5' primer, a second PCR was run for roughly 7 to 11 cycles. TCRdb re-derived calls from the 5' RACE reads in MiXCR, one entry per CDR3 protein. The table lists 700,000 to 950,000 distinct CDR3 sequences, 58% of them singletons. Sequencing was carried out using blood. These TCRs come from a man aged 25 to 40 in good health.

The chain recombines TRBV12-3 or TRBV12-4 with TRBJ2-5, with 8 bases matching TRBD2. With the DNA end fitting TRBJ2-7 better, the J assignment may be wrong. The CDR3 has 14 amino acids. The chain's CDR3 is CASSGTSLYYEQYF. The CDR3 DNA reads as TGTGCCAGCAGTGGGACTAGTTTGTACTACGAGCAGTACTTC.

V and J are TRBV5-1 and TRBJ1-2, with D maybe TRBD1 (5 bases). CDR1 and CDR2 from the germline V gene are SGHRS and YFSETQ. The CDR3 is 13 residues long. V was pared by 0 bases and J by 7 bases, with 10 bases between. CDR3 nucleotides: TGCGCCAGCAGCTTGGAAGGGGCAGGTGGCTACACCTTC. This translates into CASSLEGAGGYTF.

The chain recombines TRBV27 with TRBJ2-3; D possibly matches TRBD1 or TRBD2 (5 bases each). V gave up 3 bases and J gave up 0 bases, with 10 bases separating them. The V gene's germline CDR1 is MNHEY and CDR2 SMNVEV (reference sequence). The CDR3 has 15 residues. CDR3 coding DNA: TGTGCCAGCAGTTTCTGGGGGTCTAGCACAGATACGCAGTATTTT. Its translation is CASSFWGSSTDTQYF.

The chain couples TRBV7-2 to TRBJ2-5; 10 bases align to TRBD2. The DNA end is a closer match to TRBJ2-7, so the J assignment may be wrong. Germline lookup yields CDR1 SGHTA and CDR2 FQGNSA. This CDR3 has 16 residues. In DNA form, the CDR3 reads TGTGCCAGCAGCACCTTGCCTAGCGGGAGTCGGTACGAGCAGTACTTC. Translating it yields CASSTLPSGSRYEQYF.

In its sample, this clonotype was seen a few times. J is TRBJ1-2 and V is TRBV9; D gene uncertain. Germline V lookup: CDR1 SGDLS, CDR2 YYNGEE. This CDR3 is built from 14 residues. V shed 0 bases and J shed 1 base, with 7 bases lying between them. CDR3 amino acids: CASSVDSVNYGYTF. CDR3 coding DNA: TGTGCCAGCAGCGTAGACAGCGTTAACTATGGCTACACCTTC.

The chain links TRBV20-1 to TRBJ2-3, with D perhaps matching TRBD2 (5 bases). Deletions cut 1 base from V and 2 bases from J, with 10 bases between. The CDR3 loop spans 14 amino acids. Germline V CDR1 and CDR2: DFQATT, SNEGSKA (reference sequence). CDR3 in amino acids: CSARAPADTDTQYF. In nucleotides, the CDR3 is TGCAGTGCTAGAGCACCAGCGGACACAGATACGCAGTATTTT.

The chain employs TRBV2 and TRBJ2-1, with a weak D call TRBD1 (5 bases). CDR1 and CDR2 from the germline V gene are SNHLY and FYNNEI. V was cut by 2 bases and J by 10 bases, with 15 bases left in between. The CDR3 loop spans 14 amino acids. This chain's CDR3 is CASSEKQGGREQFF. The CDR3 DNA sequence: TGTGCCAGCAGTGAAAAGCAGGGTGGTAGAGAGCAGTTCTTC.

The J gene is TRBJ2-7, the V gene TRBV20-1; 9 nucleotides align to TRBD1. The DNA end is more similar to TRBJ2-5, so the J call may be wrong. The CDR3 contains 15 residues. Germline CDR1 DFQATT, CDR2 SNEGSKA (reference sequence). CDR3 coding DNA: TGCAGTGCTGTAGAACCGGGACAGGGAACAGAGACCCAGTACTTC. This encodes CSAVEPGQGTETQYF.

CDR3 DNA: TGTGCCAGCAGTGAAGCGCTAGCGGGAGCAGATACGCAGTATTTT. Protein product: CASSEALAGADTQYF. The V gene is TRBV6-1, the J gene TRBJ2-3; TRBD2 agrees at 10 bases. CDR1 and CDR2 (germline): MNHNS, SASEGT. J was trimmed by 4 bases and V by 0 bases; bases with no gene match: 1. CDR3 length: 15 amino acids.

The gene calls are TRBV6-6 and TRBJ2-1, with D possibly being TRBD1 or TRBD2 (7 bases each). Trimming pared 5 bases from V and 6 bases from J, leaving 17 bases between. Germline V gene data show CDR1 as MNHNY and CDR2 as SVGAGI (reference sequence). CDR3 length: 15 residues. Here the CDR3 reads CASSTGAGEGNEQFF. The CDR3 DNA reads as TGTGCCAGCAGTACAGGGGCCGGGGAGGGCAATGAGCAGTTCTTC.

This clonotype was seen only a few times. The rearrangement joins TRBV7-2 to TRBJ2-1; TRBD1 matches 7 bases. V lost 5 bases, J lost 4 bases, and 14 bases stayed unmatched. CDR1 is SGHTA, CDR2 FQGNSA, per germline. The CDR3 runs 17 residues. The CDR3 here is CASSETRGQSYYNEQFF. CDR3 coding DNA: TGTGCCAGCAGCGAAACCAGGGGACAGTCATATTACAATGAGCAGTTCTTC. Full variable domain (missing parts from reference TRBV7-2 and TRBJ2-1): GAGVSQSPSNKVTEKGKDVELRCDPISGHTALYWYRQSLGQGLEFLIYFQGNSAPDKSGLPSDRFSAERTGGSVSTLTIQRTQQEDSAVYLCASSETRGQSYYNEQFFGPGTRLTVL.

The chain employs TRBV9 and TRBJ1-4; tentative D call: TRBD1 (5 bases). This CDR3 region has 16 residues. V lost 1 base, J lost 0 bases, and 10 bases lay in between. Germline CDR1 is SGDLS and CDR2 is YYNGEE. The CDR3 protein is CASSVRGDATNEKLFF. The CDR3 DNA reads as TGTGCCAGCAGCGTACGGGGCGACGCAACTAATGAAAAACTGTTTTTT.

This chain connects TRBV6-6 to TRBJ2-7; TRBD1 matches at 10 bases. This CDR3 is 13 amino acids long. V lost 8 bases, J lost 6 bases, and 7 bases stayed unmatched. CDR1 and CDR2 (germline): MNHNY, SVGAGI (reference sequence). CDR3 coding DNA: TGTGCCAGCTCCGGGACAGGGGTAGCCGAGCAGTACTTC. It translates to CASSGTGVAEQYF.

This chain connects TRBV10-3 to TRBJ1-1; no firm D call. The germline V gene has CDR1 ENHRY and CDR2 SYGVKD. Trimming shortened V by 2 bases and J by 4 bases, and 8 bases separated the two germline ends. This CDR3 has 13 amino acids. CDR3: CAISEIGRTEAFF. Here the CDR3 DNA reads TGTGCCATCAGTGAGATCGGACGCACTGAAGCTTTCTTT.

This clonotype has just one count. The rearrangement joins TRBV4-3 to TRBJ2-3, with D perhaps assigned TRBD1 or TRBD2 (5 bases each). Germline CDR1 reads LGHNA; CDR2 reads YSLEER. This CDR3 comprises 12 residues. Trimming pared 2 bases from V and 7 bases from J, leaving 7 bases between. The CDR3 DNA reads TGCGCCAGCAGCCAATTGGGACATACGCAGTATTTT. Its translation: CASSQLGHTQYF.

The chain has TRBV13 and TRBJ1-1; D unresolved. CDR1 is PRHDT and CDR2 is FYEKMQ in the germline V gene (reference sequence). This CDR3 comprises 15 residues. V lost 2 bases to trimming and J lost 1 base, with 11 bases between them. CDR3 nucleotides: TGTGCCAGCAGCTTAAGTGGAGCCGGGAACACTGAAGCTTTCTTT. It is translated as CASSLSGAGNTEAFF.